A selection of T cell receptor beta chains follows, all from one sample in a study of shared clonotypes between healthy human individuals. The repertoire was sequenced with immunoSEQ multiplex PCR; TCRdb's copy has only in-frame clones and lacks some. The data show some 320,000 clones, roughly 87% seen once. The sequenced sample was memory CD8+ T cells sorted from blood. Every receptor here comes from a man younger than 35 in good health. The CDR3 runs from the conserved cysteine through the conserved F or W. D genes are given only for firm matches. The listing skips clone size in some rows; elsewhere it reads once, few, many or a size class.

>NA|NA|TRBV7-6|TRBJ1-6
CASSFAGHSPLHF
TGTGCCAGCAGCTTTGCCGGACACTCACCCCTCCACTTT
>NA|NA|TRBV28|TRBJ2-5
CASSLGLVETQYF
TGTGCCAGCAGTTTAGGGCTGGTGGAGACCCAGTACTTC
>NA|NA|TRBV25-1|TRBJ1-3
CASSESIFGGTIYF
TGTGCCAGCAGTGAATCTATTTTCGGGGGCACCATATATTTT
>NA|NA|TRBV5-4|TRBJ2-7
CASSLAGDRPSYEQYF
TGTGCCAGCAGCTTGGCCGGAGACAGGCCCTCCTACGAGCAGTACTTC
>few|NA|TRBV30|TRBJ2-7
CAWSQGNEQYF
TGTGCCTGGTCTCAGGGCAACGAGCAGTACTTC
>NA|TRBD2|TRBV11-2|TRBJ2-1
CASSYGGRDEQFF
TGTGCCAGCAGCTACGGCGGGAGGGATGAGCAGTTCTTC
>once|TRBD1|TRBV5-1|TRBJ2-7
CASSLDPTGTYEQYF
TGCGCCAGCAGCTTGGATCCGACAGGGACCTACGAGCAGTACTTC
>few|TRBD2|TRBV7-2|TRBJ2-7
CASSSGLAAYEQYF
TGTGCCAGCAGCTCAGGACTAGCGGCATACGAGCAGTACTTC
>few|NA|TRBV4-2|TRBJ2-7
CASQGIASAGEQYF
TGTGCCAGCCAAGGAATTGCTTCGGCGGGCGAGCAGTACTTC
>once|TRBD2|TRBV7-8|TRBJ2-7
CASSPLAGLPYEQYF
TGTGCCAGCAGCCCATTAGCGGGACTCCCCTACGAGCAGTACTTC
>NA|TRBD1|TRBV28|TRBJ2-7
CASSHLPGQVYEQYF
TGTGCCAGCAGCCATCTTCCGGGACAGGTTTACGAGCAGTACTTC
>once|TRBD2|TRBV29-1|TRBJ2-1
CSVEGLAAGTSSYNEQFF
TGCAGCGTTGAGGGACTAGCGGCTGGTACCAGCTCCTACAATGAGCAGTTCTTC
>NA|NA|TRBV5-1|TRBJ1-1
CASSLAAGNTEAFF
TGCGCCAGCAGCTTGGCCGCAGGGAACACTGAAGCTTTCTTT
>NA|TRBD2|TRBV4-3|TRBJ2-7
CASSQERGEGYEQYF
TGCGCCAGCAGCCAAGAACGGGGGGAAGGCTACGAGCAGTACTTC
>NA|NA|TRBV21-1|TRBJ1-6
CASSKGKDRDRGFLYSPLHF
TGTGCCAGCAGCAAAGGGAAGGACCGGGACAGGGGGTTTTTATATTCACCCCTCCACTTT
>NA|TRBD2|TRBV15|TRBJ2-7
CATSREASGGDEQYF
TGTGCCACCAGCAGAGAGGCTAGCGGGGGCGACGAGCAGTACTTC
>NA|NA|TRBV7-9|TRBJ2-3
CASSSAESTDTQYF
TGTGCCAGCAGCTCGGCGGAGAGCACAGATACGCAGTATTTT
>NA|NA|TRBV28|TRBJ1-3
CASSTSGNTIYF
TGTGCCAGCAGTACCTCTGGAAACACCATATATTTT
>NA|NA|TRBV5-6|TRBJ2-7
CASSFKEVRHEQYF
TGTGCCAGCAGCTTCAAAGAAGTGAGGCACGAGCAGTACTTC
>NA|TRBD2|TRBV9|TRBJ2-3
CASNRLAGVLDTQYF
TGTGCCAGCAACCGGTTAGCGGGAGTGCTGGATACGCAGTATTTT
>once|NA|TRBV6-1|TRBJ2-7
CASSDPTLQYF
TGTGCCAGCAGTGACCCCACCCTGCAGTACTTC
>NA|NA|TRBV10-2|TRBJ2-7
CASSELGYEQYF
TGCGCCAGCAGTGAGTTGGGGTACGAGCAGTACTTC
>NA|NA|TRBV5-6|TRBJ2-1
CASSGGSSSYNEQFF
TGTGCCAGCAGCGGGGGTTCTAGCTCCTACAATGAGCAGTTCTTC
>NA|NA|TRBV28|TRBJ1-6
CASSLRASSPLHF
TGTGCCAGCAGTTTACGGGCAAGCTCACCCCTCCACTTT
>NA|NA|TRBV5-1|TRBJ2-7
CASSWLVPVEQYF
TGCGCCAGCAGCTGGCTAGTCCCTGTGGAGCAGTACTTC
>NA|TRBD2|TRBV4-3|TRBJ2-3
CASSPRGTDTQYF
TGCGCCAGCAGCCCGCGGGGGACAGATACGCAGTATTTT
>NA|TRBD1|TRBV6-5|TRBJ1-2
CASSYSLDRGGYGYTF
TGTGCCAGCAGTTACTCGCTGGACAGGGGAGGGTATGGCTACACCTTC
>NA|TRBD1|TRBV10-3|TRBJ1-1
CAISGTETLVMNTEAFF
TGTGCCATCAGCGGGACAGAAACCCTGGTCATGAACACTGAAGCTTTCTTT
>NA|NA|TRBV10-2|TRBJ2-3
CASRLHGGYTDTQYF
TGCGCCAGCAGGCTACATGGAGGGTACACAGATACGCAGTATTTT
>NA|NA|TRBV2|TRBJ1-5
CASSDSDSNQPQHF
TGTGCCAGCAGTGATTCGGATAGCAATCAGCCCCAGCATTTT
>few|NA|TRBV19|TRBJ2-7
CASSFYRAPHEQYF
TGTGCCAGTAGTTTTTACCGGGCTCCCCACGAGCAGTACTTC
>NA|NA|TRBV5-1|TRBJ2-7
CASSLDRVGDEQYF
TGCGCCAGCAGCTTGGACAGGGTAGGGGACGAGCAGTACTTC
>NA|NA|TRBV4-1|TRBJ1-2
CASSPKNPQGHYGYTF
TGCGCCAGCAGCCCCAAGAACCCCCAGGGGCACTATGGCTACACCTTC
>few|TRBD1|TRBV6-5|TRBJ1-1
CASSRGPNTEAFF
TGTGCCAGCAGCAGGGGGCCGAACACTGAAGCTTTCTTT
>NA|TRBD1|TRBV27|TRBJ2-5
CASSGLGTVGETQYF
TGTGCCAGCAGTGGCCTGGGGACAGTGGGGGAGACCCAGTACTTC
>few|NA|TRBV2|TRBJ1-5
CACGRGNQPQHF
TGTGCCTGCGGTAGGGGCAATCAGCCCCAGCATTTT
>NA|NA|TRBV7-9|TRBJ2-1
CASSLVGNEQFF
TGTGCCAGCAGCTTAGTAGGGAATGAGCAGTTCTTC
>NA|NA|TRBV28|TRBJ1-1
CATIGQYLMNTEAFF
TGTGCCACCATTGGACAGTATCTAATGAACACTGAAGCTTTCTTT
>NA|NA|TRBV5-1|TRBJ2-2
CASSSPDRSSTGELFF
TGCGCCAGCAGCTCGCCCGACAGGTCATCCACCGGGGAGCTGTTTTTT
>NA|NA|TRBV13|TRBJ1-1
CASSFTGNTEAFF
TGTGCCAGCAGCTTTACGGGAAACACTGAAGCTTTCTTT
>NA|NA|TRBV15|TRBJ2-1
CATSPRSQRYNEQFF
TGTGCCACCAGCCCACGGAGTCAGCGGTACAATGAGCAGTTCTTC
>NA|NA|TRBV6-5|TRBJ1-2
CASSYSWGWGYTF
TGTGCCAGCAGTTACTCGTGGGGTTGGGGCTACACCTTC
>once|TRBD2|TRBV7-9|TRBJ2-5
CASSLGLAGGNQETQYF
TGTGCCAGCAGCTTAGGTCTAGCGGGAGGGAACCAAGAGACCCAGTACTTC
>NA|TRBD1|TRBV27|TRBJ1-1
CASSTDRGSNTEAFF
TGTGCCAGCAGTACCGACAGGGGATCGAACACTGAAGCTTTCTTT
>NA|TRBD2|TRBV7-2|TRBJ2-7
CASSLRLAGPYEQYF
TGTGCCAGCAGCTTGAGACTAGCGGGACCCTACGAGCAGTACTTC
>NA|NA|TRBV6-5|TRBJ1-1
CASAVTGTTEAFF
TGTGCCAGCGCTGTTACAGGGACCACTGAAGCTTTCTTT
>NA|NA|TRBV28|TRBJ1-6
CASSFAGSSYNSPLHF
TGTGCCAGCAGTTTTGCGGGGAGCTCCTATAATTCACCCCTCCACTTT
>few|TRBD2|TRBV30|TRBJ2-7
CAWSLAGGGYEQYF
TGTGCCTGGAGCCTCGCGGGAGGCGGGTACGAGCAGTACTTC
>NA|NA|TRBV6-6|TRBJ2-1
CASSYSLGMNEQFF
TGTGCCAGCAGTTACTCGTTAGGAATGAATGAGCAGTTCTTC
>NA|NA|TRBV6-6|TRBJ2-7
CASSYETGRNYEQYF
TGTGCCAGCAGTTACGAAACGGGGAGGAACTACGAGCAGTACTTC
>many|NA|TRBV7-9|TRBJ2-7
CASSPGGSRGRAEQYF
TGTGCCAGCAGCCCGGGCGGGTCACGGGGTCGAGCCGAGCAGTACTTC
>NA|TRBD1|TRBV14|TRBJ2-3
CASSPTLPQGALTDTQYF
TGTGCCAGCAGCCCCACGCTCCCACAGGGGGCACTCACAGATACGCAGTATTTT
>once|NA|TRBV4-1|TRBJ2-3
CASSQTRADTQYF
TGCGCCAGCAGCCAAACGAGGGCAGATACGCAGTATTTT